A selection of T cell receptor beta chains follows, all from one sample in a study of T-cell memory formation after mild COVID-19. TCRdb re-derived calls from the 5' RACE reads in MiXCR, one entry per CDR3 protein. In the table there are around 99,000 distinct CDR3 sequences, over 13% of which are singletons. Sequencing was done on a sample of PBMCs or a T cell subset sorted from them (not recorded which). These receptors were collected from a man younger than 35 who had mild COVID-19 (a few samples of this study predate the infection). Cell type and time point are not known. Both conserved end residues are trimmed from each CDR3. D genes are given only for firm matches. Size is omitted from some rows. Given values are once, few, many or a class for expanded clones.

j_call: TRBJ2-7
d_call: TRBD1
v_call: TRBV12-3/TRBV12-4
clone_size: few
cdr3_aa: ASSPEGTGGEQY

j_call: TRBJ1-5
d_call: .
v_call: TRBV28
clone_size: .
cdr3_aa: ASSLCCGQTKEPQH

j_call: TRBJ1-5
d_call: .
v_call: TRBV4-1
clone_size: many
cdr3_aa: ASSTPSNQPQH

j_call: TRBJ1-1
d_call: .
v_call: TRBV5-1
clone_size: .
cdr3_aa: ASSLAWLATEAF

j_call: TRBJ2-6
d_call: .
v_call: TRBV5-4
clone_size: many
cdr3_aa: ASSSAEYVLNSGANVLT

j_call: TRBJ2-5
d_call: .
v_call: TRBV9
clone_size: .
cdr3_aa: ASGERGKIKETQY

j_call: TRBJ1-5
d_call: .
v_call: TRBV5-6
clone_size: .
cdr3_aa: ASSFWVGSNQPQH

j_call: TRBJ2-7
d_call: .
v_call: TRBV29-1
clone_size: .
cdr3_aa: SVGESGYEQY

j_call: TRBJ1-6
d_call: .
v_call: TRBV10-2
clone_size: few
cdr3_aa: ASRSQGIRSPLH

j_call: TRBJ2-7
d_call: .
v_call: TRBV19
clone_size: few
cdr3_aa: ASSPGIAEQY

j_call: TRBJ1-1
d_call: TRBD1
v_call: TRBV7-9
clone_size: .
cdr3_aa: ASSLGQGHRGAF

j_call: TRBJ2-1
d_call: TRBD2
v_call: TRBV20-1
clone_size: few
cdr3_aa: SAAGGFGDEQF

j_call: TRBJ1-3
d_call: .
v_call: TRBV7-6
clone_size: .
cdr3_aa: ASSSGPGNTIY

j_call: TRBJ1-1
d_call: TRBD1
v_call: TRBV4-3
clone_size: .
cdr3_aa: ASSQESGGLTNTEAF

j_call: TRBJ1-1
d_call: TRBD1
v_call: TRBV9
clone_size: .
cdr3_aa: ASTQGDRISTEAF

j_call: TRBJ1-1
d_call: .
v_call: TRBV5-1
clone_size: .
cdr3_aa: ASSSRIFSSDTGTVSF

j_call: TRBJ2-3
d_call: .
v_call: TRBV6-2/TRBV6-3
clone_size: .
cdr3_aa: ASSADWNMQY

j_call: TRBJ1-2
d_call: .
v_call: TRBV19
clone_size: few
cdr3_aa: ASSIGSRYGYT

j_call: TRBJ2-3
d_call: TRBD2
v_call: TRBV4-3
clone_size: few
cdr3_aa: ASSQIAGHTDTQY

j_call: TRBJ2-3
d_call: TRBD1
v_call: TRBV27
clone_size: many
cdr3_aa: ASSPEDRGLDTQY

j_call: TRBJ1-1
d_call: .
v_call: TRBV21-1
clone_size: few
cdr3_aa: ASSPRSDTEAF

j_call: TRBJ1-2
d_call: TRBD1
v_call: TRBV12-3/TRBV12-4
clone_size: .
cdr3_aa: ASSLRQGSFGYT

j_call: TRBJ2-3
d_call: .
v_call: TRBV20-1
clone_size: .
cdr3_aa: SARVSTGSSGDTQY

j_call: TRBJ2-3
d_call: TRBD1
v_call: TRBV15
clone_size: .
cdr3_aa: ATRFRRQGSDTQY

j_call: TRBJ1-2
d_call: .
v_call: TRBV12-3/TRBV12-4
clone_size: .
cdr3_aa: ASRTDYGYT

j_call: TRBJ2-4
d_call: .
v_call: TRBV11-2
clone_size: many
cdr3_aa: ASSRRQGHQNIQY

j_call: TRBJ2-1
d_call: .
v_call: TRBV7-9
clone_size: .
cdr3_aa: ASSLGPGEQF

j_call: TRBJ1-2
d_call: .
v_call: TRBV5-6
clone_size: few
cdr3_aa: ASRFGGVNYGYT

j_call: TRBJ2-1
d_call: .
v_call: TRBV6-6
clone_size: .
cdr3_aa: ASSNSHEQF

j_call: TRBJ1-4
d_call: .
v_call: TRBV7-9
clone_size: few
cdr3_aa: ASSAGATNEKLF

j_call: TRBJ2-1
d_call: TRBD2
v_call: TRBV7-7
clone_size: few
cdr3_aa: ASSDSGTRIHEQF

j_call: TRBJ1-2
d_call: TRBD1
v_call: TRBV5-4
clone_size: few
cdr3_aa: ASSLAPGQGADYGYT

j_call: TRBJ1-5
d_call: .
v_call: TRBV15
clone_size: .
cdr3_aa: ATSRVRLNQPQH